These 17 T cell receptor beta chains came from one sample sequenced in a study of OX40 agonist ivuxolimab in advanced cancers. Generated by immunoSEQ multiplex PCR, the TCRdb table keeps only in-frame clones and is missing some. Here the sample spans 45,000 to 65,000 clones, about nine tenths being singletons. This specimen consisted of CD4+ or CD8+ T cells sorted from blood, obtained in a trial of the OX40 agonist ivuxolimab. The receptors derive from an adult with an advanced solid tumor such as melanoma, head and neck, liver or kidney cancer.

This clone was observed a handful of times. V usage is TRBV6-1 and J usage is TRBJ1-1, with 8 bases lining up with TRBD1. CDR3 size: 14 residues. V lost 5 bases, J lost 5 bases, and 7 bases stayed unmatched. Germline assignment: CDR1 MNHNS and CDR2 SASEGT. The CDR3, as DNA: TGTGCCAGCAGTCCCCAGGGGGCCCGTACTGAAGCTTTCTTT. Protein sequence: CASSPQGARTEAFF.

DNA for the CDR3: TGTGTTAGCGGGAGGACCTCCTACGAGCAGTACTTC. Protein product: CVSGRTSYEQYF. The gene calls are TRBV28 and TRBJ2-7, with 10 bases lining up with TRBD2. The CDR3 runs 12 residues. CDR1 is MDHEN, CDR2 SYDVKM, per germline.

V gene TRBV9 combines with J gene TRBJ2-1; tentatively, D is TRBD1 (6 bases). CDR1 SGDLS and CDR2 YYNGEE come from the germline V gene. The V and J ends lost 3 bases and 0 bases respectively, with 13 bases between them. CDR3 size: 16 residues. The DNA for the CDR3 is TGTGCCAGCAGCGCACAGGGTTCGAGCTCCTACAATGAGCAGTTCTTC. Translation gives CASSAQGSSSYNEQFF.

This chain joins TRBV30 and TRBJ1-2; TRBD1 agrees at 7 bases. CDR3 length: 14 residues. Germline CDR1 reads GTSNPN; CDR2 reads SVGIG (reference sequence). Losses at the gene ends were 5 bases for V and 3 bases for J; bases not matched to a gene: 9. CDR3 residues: CAWVNQGQYYGYTF. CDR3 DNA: TGTGCCTGGGTCAACCAGGGACAGTACTATGGCTACACCTTC.

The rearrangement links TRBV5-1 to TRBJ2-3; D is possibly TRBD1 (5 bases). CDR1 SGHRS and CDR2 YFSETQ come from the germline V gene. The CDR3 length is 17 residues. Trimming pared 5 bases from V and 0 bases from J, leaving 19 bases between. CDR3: CASSFLGQGLSTDTQYF. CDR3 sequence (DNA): TGCGCCAGCAGTTTCCTTGGCCAGGGCCTCAGCACAGATACGCAGTATTTT.

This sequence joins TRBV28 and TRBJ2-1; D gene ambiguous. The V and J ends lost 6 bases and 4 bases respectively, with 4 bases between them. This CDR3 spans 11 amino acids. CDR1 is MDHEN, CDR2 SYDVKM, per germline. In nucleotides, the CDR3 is TGTGCCAGCAGGGGGTACAATGAGCAGTTCTTC. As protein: CASRGYNEQFF.

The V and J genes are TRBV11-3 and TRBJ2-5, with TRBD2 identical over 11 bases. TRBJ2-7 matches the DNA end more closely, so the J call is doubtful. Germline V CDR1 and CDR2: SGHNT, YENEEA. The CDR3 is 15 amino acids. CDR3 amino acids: CASSFTSGSGYEQYF. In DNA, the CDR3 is TGTGCCAGCAGCTTCACTAGCGGGAGTGGGTACGAGCAGTACTTC.

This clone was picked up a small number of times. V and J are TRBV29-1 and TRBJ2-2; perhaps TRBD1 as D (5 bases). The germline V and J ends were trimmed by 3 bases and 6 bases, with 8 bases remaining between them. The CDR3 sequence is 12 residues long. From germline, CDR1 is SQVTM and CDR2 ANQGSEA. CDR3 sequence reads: CSVEQGPGELFF. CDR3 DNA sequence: TGCAGCGTTGAGCAGGGTCCCGGGGAGCTGTTTTTT.

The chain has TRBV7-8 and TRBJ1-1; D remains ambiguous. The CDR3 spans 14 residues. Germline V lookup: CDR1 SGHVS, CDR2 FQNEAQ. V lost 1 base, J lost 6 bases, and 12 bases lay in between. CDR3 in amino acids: CASSLVLEAPEAFF. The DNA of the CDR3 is TGTGCCAGCAGCTTAGTCTTAGAGGCGCCTGAAGCTTTCTTT.

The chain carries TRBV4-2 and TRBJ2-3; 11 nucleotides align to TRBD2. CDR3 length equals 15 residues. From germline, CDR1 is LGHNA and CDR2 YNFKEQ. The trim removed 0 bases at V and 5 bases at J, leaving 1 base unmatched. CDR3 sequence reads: CASSQELAGVDTQYF. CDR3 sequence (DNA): TGTGCCAGCAGCCAAGAACTAGCGGGAGTAGATACGCAGTATTTT.

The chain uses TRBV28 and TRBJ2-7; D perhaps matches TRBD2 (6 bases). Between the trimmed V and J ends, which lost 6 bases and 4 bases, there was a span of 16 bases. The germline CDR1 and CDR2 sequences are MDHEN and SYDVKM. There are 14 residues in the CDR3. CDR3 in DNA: TGTGCCAGCAGCCCCGGCGGAGGGACTTACGAGCAGTACTTC. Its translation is CASSPGGGTYEQYF.

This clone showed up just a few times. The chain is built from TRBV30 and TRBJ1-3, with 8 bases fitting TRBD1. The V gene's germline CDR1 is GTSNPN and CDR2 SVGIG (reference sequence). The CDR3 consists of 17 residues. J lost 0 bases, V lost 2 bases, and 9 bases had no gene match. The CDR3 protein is CAWSITDRGFSGNTIYF. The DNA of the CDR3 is TGTGCCTGGAGTATTACCGACAGGGGCTTCTCTGGAAACACCATATATTTT.

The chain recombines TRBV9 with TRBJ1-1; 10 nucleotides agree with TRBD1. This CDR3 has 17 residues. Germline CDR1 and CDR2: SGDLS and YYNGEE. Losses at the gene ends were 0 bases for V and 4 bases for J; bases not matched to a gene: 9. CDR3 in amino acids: CASSVAGTGVVGTEAFF. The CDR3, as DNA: TGTGCCAGCAGCGTAGCTGGGACAGGGGTGGTGGGCACTGAAGCTTTCTTT.

The CDR3 here is CASRRGNTIYF. Here the CDR3 DNA reads TGTGCCAGCAGAAGGGGAAACACCATATATTTT. The chain links TRBV6-5 to TRBJ1-3; D not resolved. CDR1 is MNHEY, CDR2 SVGAGI, per germline. The V end lost 6 bases, the J end lost 4 bases, and 4 bases lay between the germline ends. CDR3 length: 11 residues.

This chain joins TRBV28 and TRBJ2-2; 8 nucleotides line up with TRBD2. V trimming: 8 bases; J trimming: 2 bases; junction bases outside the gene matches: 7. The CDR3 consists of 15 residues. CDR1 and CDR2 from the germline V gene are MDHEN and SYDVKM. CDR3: CASGRSGSNTGELFF. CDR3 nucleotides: TGTGCCAGCGGAAGAAGCGGGAGTAACACCGGGGAGCTGTTTTTT.

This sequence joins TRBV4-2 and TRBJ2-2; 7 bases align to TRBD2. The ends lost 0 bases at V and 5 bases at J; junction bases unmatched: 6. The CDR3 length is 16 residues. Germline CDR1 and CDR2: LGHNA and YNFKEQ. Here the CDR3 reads CASSQDVWGGTGELFF. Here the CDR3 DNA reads TGTGCCAGCAGCCAAGATGTGTGGGGGGGGACCGGGGAGCTGTTTTTT.

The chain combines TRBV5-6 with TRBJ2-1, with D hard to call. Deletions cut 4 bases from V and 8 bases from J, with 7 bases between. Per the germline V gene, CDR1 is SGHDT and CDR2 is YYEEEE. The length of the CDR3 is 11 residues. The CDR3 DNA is TGTGCCAGCAGCCTCTTATATGAGCAGTTCTTC. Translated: CASSLLYEQFF.